The present T cell receptor beta chain was sequenced within a study of T cell repertoires in ileal Crohn's disease. Time point: neoterminal ileum biopsy at postoperative endoscopy, about 6 months after surgery. Adults with ileal or ileocolonic Crohn's disease and an indication for resection were eligible. The assay was immunoSEQ multiplex PCR, and TCRdb's table has in-frame clones only and misses some. Among some 7,100 clones, about 70% were seen once, and the ten largest hold almost 7.5%. Looked up from germline, CDR1 is LGHNA and CDR2 is YNFKEQ. V shed 1 base, J shed 5 bases, and the junction held 13 bases outside the gene matches. The CDR3 has 17 amino acids.

The source is an adult with Crohn's disease. Sequenced material: ileal tissue. The rearrangement uses TRBV4-2 and TRBJ1-2; 7 bases are a match to TRBD1. Written as DNA, the CDR3 is TGTGCCAGCAGCCAAGCTTTGTCCGGGACAGTTCAATATGGCTACACCTTC. Its protein is CASSQALSGTVQYGYTF.